This passage covers 28 T cell receptor beta chains from one sample sequenced in a study of spatial heterogeneity in lung cancer. TCRdb itself ran the 5' RACE reads through MiXCR, one entry per CDR3 protein. The sample carries roughly 39,000 distinct CDR3 sequences, approximately 6.3% recorded once. Stated time point: sample taken at primary tumor resection. Sample: PBMCs, taken at surgery. The origin of the receptors is a female donor with early-stage non-small cell lung cancer.

Points on this clonotype: A much larger clone lies one base from this, so it may be a read error. This CDR3 reads CASSPAGAPGDTQYF. The DNA for the CDR3 is TGTGCCAGCAGCCCGGCGGGGGCTCCAGGAGATACGCAGTATTTT. J is TRBJ2-3 and V is TRBV7-6, with D tentatively TRBD2 (7 bases). Germline V gene lookup returns CDR1 SGHVS and CDR2 FNYEAQ. The germline V and J ends were trimmed by 5 bases and 5 bases, with 17 bases remaining between them. The CDR3 covers 15 residues.

This clonotype was recorded a few times. The chain joins TRBV12-3 or TRBV12-4 to TRBJ2-3; D is possibly TRBD1 (6 bases). CDR3 size: 16 residues. Trimming left V 3 bases short and J 2 bases short, with 15 bases between. This CDR3 reads CASSFDRTEYTDTQYF. The CDR3 DNA reads as TGTGCCAGCAGTTTCGACCGGACAGAGTACACAGATACGCAGTATTTT.

This clonotype was recorded many times. This chain connects TRBV12-5 to TRBJ2-5, with a tentative D call TRBD1 (8 bases). Trimming left V 5 bases short and J 2 bases short, with 15 bases between. CDR3 length: 15 residues. CDR1 is LGHNT and CDR2 is FRNRAP in the germline V gene. The CDR3 loop is CASGPDRGGQETQYF. The CDR3 bases are TGTGCTAGTGGTCCCGACAGGGGAGGGCAAGAGACCCAGTACTTC.

V usage is TRBV20-1 and J usage is TRBJ1-3; D is unresolved. CDR3 length: 14 amino acids. Germline-derived CDR1 and CDR2 are DFQATT and SNEGSKA (reference sequence). Trimming removed 0 bases from V and 4 bases from J, with 10 bases in between. CDR3 in amino acids: CSARDPSRGNTIYF. The DNA for the CDR3 is TGCAGTGCTAGAGATCCCTCTCGAGGAAACACCATATATTTT.

This clonotype was observed at least ten times. This chain joins TRBV3-1 and TRBJ1-1; D gene uncertain. Germline CDR1 is LGHDT and CDR2 is YNNKEL (reference sequence). CDR3 length: 15 residues. With 4 bases removed from V and 1 base from J, the gap between germline ends came to 13 bases. Here the CDR3 DNA reads TGTGCCAGCAGCCCATCGGGTCATAAGAACACTGAAGCTTTCTTT. Translated: CASSPSGHKNTEAFF.

At least ten counts were recorded for this clonotype. The V call is TRBV28, the J call TRBJ2-7; 10 nucleotides line up with TRBD2. The CDR3 covers 15 residues. Germline CDR1 and CDR2: MDHEN and SYDVKM. V shed 6 bases, J shed 0 bases, and the junction held 5 bases outside the gene matches. CDR3 sequence reads: CASSGSGGFSYEQYF. CDR3 DNA: TGTGCCAGCAGCGGTAGCGGGGGGTTCTCCTACGAGCAGTACTTC.

This clonotype has at least ten counts. V usage is TRBV20-1 and J usage is TRBJ1-5, with D possibly matching TRBD1 (6 bases). V shed 3 bases and J shed 3 bases, with 12 bases lying between them. There are 14 residues in the CDR3. The V gene's germline CDR1 is DFQATT and CDR2 SNEGSKA (reference sequence). The CDR3 loop reads CSASLTGPNQPQHF. The CDR3 region has the DNA TGCAGTGCTAGTCTCACAGGGCCCAATCAGCCCCAGCATTTT.

This clonotype was seen many times. This chain links TRBV5-8 with TRBJ2-5; TRBD2 is a possible D gene (5 bases). The V gene lost 7 bases and the J gene lost 2 bases, with 21 bases spanning the gap. Germline CDR1 reads SGHTS; CDR2 reads YDEGEE. The CDR3 has 16 residues. In DNA, the CDR3 is TGTGCCAGCCGTGGCGCGGGTCCAGGAGGACAAGAGACCCAGTACTTC. Its protein product is CASRGAGPGGQETQYF.

This clonotype was seen a handful of times. This chain links TRBV20-1 with TRBJ1-5, with TRBD1 as a possible D gene (5 bases). Germline V gene lookup returns CDR1 DFQATT and CDR2 SNEGSKA (reference sequence). Trimming took 0 bases from V and 6 from J, leaving 15 bases between them. This CDR3 spans 15 amino acids. The DNA for the CDR3 is TGCAGTGCTAGAGATGCGGGGGGGTCGGGTCAGCCCCAGCATTTT. Translating it yields CSARDAGGSGQPQHF.

The V call is TRBV5-4, the J call TRBJ2-5, with D hard to call. Germline-derived CDR1 and CDR2 are SGHNT and YYREEE (reference sequence). CDR3 size: 11 residues. V lost 2 bases to trimming and J lost 5 bases, with 4 bases between them. CDR3 loop: CASSFAETQYF. The CDR3 DNA reads TGTGCCAGCAGCTTTGCTGAGACCCAGTACTTC.

This clonotype appeared many times. CDR3 bases: TGTGCCAGCAGTCTCCGGACCCTGGGAGGCTACACCTTC. Protein sequence: CASSLRTLGGYTF. The rearrangement uses TRBV2 and TRBJ1-2; unclear D gene. The ends were cut back, 5 bases at V and 8 bases at J, with 15 bases in the middle. The germline V gene has CDR1 SNHLY and CDR2 FYNNEI. The CDR3 consists of 13 residues.

This clonotype occurred many times. The gene calls are TRBV7-3 and TRBJ2-1, with a tentative D call TRBD2 (6 bases). Germline V lookup: CDR1 SGHTA, CDR2 FQGTGA. Trimming removed 4 bases at V and 10 bases at J, with 14 bases between. The CDR3 length is 13 residues. CDR3 sequence: CASSSRPSVEQFF. In DNA form, the CDR3 reads TGTGCCAGCAGCTCCCGGCCTAGCGTCGAGCAGTTCTTC.

This clonotype was observed a few times. The V gene is TRBV20-1, the J gene TRBJ2-1, with 8 bases identical to TRBD1. Germline V gene sequence: CDR1 DFQATT, CDR2 SNEGSKA (reference sequence). J lost 4 bases, V lost 5 bases, and 1 base had no gene match. The length of the CDR3 is 12 residues. The CDR3 nucleotides are TGCAGTGCTTGGGACAGGTACAATGAGCAGTTCTTC. Translated: CSAWDRYNEQFF.

This clonotype has a handful of counts. V usage is TRBV23-1 and J usage is TRBJ2-7; TRBD1 aligns across 9 bases. TRBV23-1 is marked as an open reading frame, function uncertain. The CDR3 sequence is 18 residues long. V dropped 0 bases and J dropped 3; count of bases not matched to a gene: 12. The CDR3 DNA sequence: TGCGCCAGCAGTCAATCTGGCAGGGGACAGGGTGGCAGCTACGAGCAGTACTTC. The encoded protein is CASSQSGRGQGGSYEQYF.

The sample holds many counts of this clonotype. The rearrangement joins TRBV10-3 to TRBJ1-5; 9 bases align to TRBD1. Germline assignment: CDR1 ENHRY and CDR2 SYGVKD. Trimming took 6 bases from V and 5 from J; bases not matched to a gene: 8. The CDR3 has 15 residues. In DNA form, the CDR3 reads TGTGCCATCAGCCGAGGGACAGGGCGAGATCAGCCCCAGCATTTT. It specifies CAISRGTGRDQPQHF.

The chain links TRBV19 to TRBJ2-1, with unresolved D. Germline V gene sequence: CDR1 LNHDA, CDR2 SQIVND (reference sequence). CDR3 length: 11 amino acids. The V gene lost 2 bases and the J gene lost 6 bases, with 2 bases spanning the gap. The CDR3 DNA follows: TGTGCCAGTAGTATATTCAATGAGCAGTTCTTC. This encodes CASSIFNEQFF.

Many counts were recorded for this clonotype. The chain uses TRBV12-3 or TRBV12-4 and TRBJ2-7, with 7 bases fitting TRBD1. The V segment lost 6 bases and the J segment 4 bases; nucleotides outside the gene matches: 9. This CDR3 contains 14 residues. Here the CDR3 reads CASSPTTGAYEQYF. The CDR3 bases are TGTGCCAGCAGCCCTACAACAGGGGCATACGAGCAGTACTTC.

This clonotype has ten or more counts. The chain links TRBV12-3 or TRBV12-4 to TRBJ2-3; 7 nucleotides agree with TRBD1. V shed 6 bases, J shed 0 bases, and the junction held 3 bases outside the gene matches. This CDR3 has 14 amino acids. The CDR3 is CASSRQGSTDTQYF. The CDR3 region has the DNA TGTGCCAGCAGCCGACAGGGTAGCACAGATACGCAGTATTTT.

The chain's CDR3 is CSASATGTGTQYF. Written as DNA, the CDR3 is TGCAGTGCATCAGCGACAGGCACCGGGACCCAGTACTTC. The chain uses TRBV20-1 and TRBJ2-5, with D perhaps matching TRBD1 (6 bases). V was clipped by 6 bases and J by 7 bases, with 18 bases between them. CDR1 DFQATT and CDR2 SNEGSKA come from the germline V gene (reference sequence). This CDR3 spans 13 amino acids.

This clonotype appeared many times. The chain joins TRBV12-3 or TRBV12-4 to TRBJ1-2; no definite D call. Trimming took off 8 bases at V and 5 bases at J, with 18 bases between the two ends. The length of the CDR3 is 14 residues. CDR3 region: CASLGSQSFYGYTF. The CDR3 coding sequence is TGTGCCAGCCTCGGATCGCAGTCTTTTTATGGCTACACCTTC.

The sample holds many counts of this clonotype. V gene TRBV20-1 combines with J gene TRBJ2-7; 7 bases align to TRBD2. CDR1 and CDR2 from the germline V gene are DFQATT and SNEGSKA (reference sequence). V was clipped by 4 bases and J by 3 bases; unmatched bases: 6. The CDR3 sequence is 13 residues long. CDR3 nucleotide sequence: TGCAGTGCTATTTTAGGGACTATCTACGAGCAGTACTTC. It translates to CSAILGTIYEQYF.

This clonotype was seen many times. The chain has TRBV7-8 and TRBJ1-5; a weak D match, TRBD1 (5 bases). This CDR3 has 18 amino acids. Trimming left V 5 bases short and J 2 bases short, with 22 bases between. Germline values: CDR1 SGHVS, CDR2 FQNEAQ. CDR3 amino acids: CASSRGDSRSFRNQPQHF. In DNA, the CDR3 is TGTGCCAGCAGCCGCGGTGACAGTCGGAGTTTTCGCAATCAGCCCCAGCATTTT.

The sample holds many counts of this clonotype. The J gene is TRBJ1-6, the V gene TRBV6-6, with D maybe TRBD1 (5 bases). CDR3 length: 16 amino acids. Trimming took 2 bases from V and 6 from J, leaving 14 bases between them. Looked up from germline, CDR1 is MNHNY and CDR2 is SVGAGI (reference sequence). CDR3 sequence: CASSYGRRDVNSPLHF. The CDR3, as DNA: TGTGCCAGCAGTTACGGGCGCAGGGATGTTAATTCACCCCTCCACTTT.

This clonotype ranks as medium-sized (0.01 to 0.1%). This rearrangement joins TRBV14 to TRBJ1-1; 8 nucleotides line up with TRBD1. Germline V gene sequence: CDR1 SGHDN, CDR2 FVKESK. CDR3 length: 15 amino acids. V shed 4 bases, J shed 5 bases, and the junction held 9 bases outside the gene matches. The CDR3 reads CASSPGGALGTEAFF. CDR3 bases: TGTGCCAGCAGCCCAGGGGGCGCTTTGGGAACTGAAGCTTTCTTT.

V gene TRBV6-1 combines with J gene TRBJ1-1, with D unclear. Germline assignment: CDR1 MNHNS and CDR2 SASEGT. V lost 11 bases and J 1 base, leaving 14 bases between the germline ends. CDR3 length equals 13 residues. The CDR3 sequence is CAGKWSQNTEAFF. CDR3 sequence (DNA): TGTGCCGGGAAGTGGAGCCAGAACACTGAAGCTTTCTTT.

With respect to this clonotype: This may arise from a read error, as a much more abundant clone is one base away. V and J are TRBV5-1 and TRBJ2-3, with D uncertain. CDR3 length: 14 amino acids. Germline assignment: CDR1 SGHRS and CDR2 YFSETQ. Between the trimmed V and J ends, which lost 0 bases and 5 bases, there was a span of 10 bases. CDR3 amino acids: CASSLGPGRDTQYF. CDR3 nucleotides: TGCGCCAGCAGCTTGGGCCCCGGACGAGATACGCAGTATTTT.

V gene TRBV7-2 combines with J gene TRBJ2-3, with a possible D match to TRBD1 (5 bases). Trimming took off 2 bases at V and 3 bases at J, with 12 bases between the two ends. CDR3 length equals 15 residues. The germline gives CDR1 SGHTA, CDR2 FQGNSA. CDR3 sequence: CASSLRWGRTDTQYF. The DNA for the CDR3 is TGTGCCAGCAGCTTAAGATGGGGCCGAACAGATACGCAGTATTTT.

This clonotype has only a few counts. The chain joins TRBV6-1 to TRBJ1-2; 9 bases map to TRBD1. The CDR3 is made up of 16 amino acids. The V segment lost 6 bases and the J segment 4 bases; nucleotides outside the gene matches: 12. CDR1 and CDR2 from the germline V gene are MNHNS and SASEGT. CDR3 bases: TGTGCCAGCAGCCGGACAGGGGACACCTGGGGCTATGGCTACACCTTC. Protein product: CASSRTGDTWGYGYTF.